This T cell receptor (beta chain) was sequenced during a study of CD8 T cells in Susac syndrome. For the study at large: Sequenced Susac syndrome patients included more than five with clinically active disease and under 10 in remission. Patients with Susac syndrome were, at the time of blood collection, therapy-naive, maintained on corticosteroids, or maintained on intravenous immunoglobulin alone.

Purification of the CD8+ and CD4+ T cells relied on negative isolation, and TEMRA cells underwent FACS enrichment. The CDR3 consists of 17 residues. V gave up 2 bases and J gave up 2 bases, with 20 bases separating them. Germline V CDR1 and CDR2: SGDLS, YYNGEE. An amount of RNA that ranged from roughly 0.5 to 1 ug was reverse transcribed with random hexamers. An immunoSEQ multiplex PCR amplified TCR beta CDR3 over 54 Vbeta and 13 Jbeta. TCRdb re-analysed the immunoSEQ multiplex PCR reads in MiXCR, keeping a single row per CDR3 protein. Of about 240,000 distinct CDR3 sequences listed, 90% to 97% are singletons.

The TCR originated in a human donor with Susac syndrome. Sequencing was performed on CD4+ T cells from PBMCs. This rearrangement joins TRBV9 to TRBJ2-7; no clear D gene. This CDR3 reads CASSVRSRARLTYEQYF. The DNA of the CDR3 is TGTGCCAGCAGCGTGAGGAGTCGCGCTAGACTGACCTACGAGCAGTACTTC.